Listed below are T cell receptor beta chains from one sample, sequenced in a study of T-cell reconstitution after alpha-beta-depleted transplantation in children. TCRdb recomputed calls from the PCR reads with MiXCR, one row per CDR3 protein. Among hundreds of thousands of distinct CDR3 sequences listed, about 12% were seen once. The specimen was PBMCs from the stem cell graft donor, collected from the stem cell graft. These TCRs come from a human donor who donated a stem cell graft to a child with combined immunodeficiency. CDR3s include the opening cysteine and the closing phenylalanine or tryptophan. The order of the fields is J gene, V gene, CDR3 protein.

>TRBJ2-7|TRBV12-3/TRBV12-4
CASSLGDQSYEQYF
>TRBJ2-7|TRBV7-8
CASSLNRGSAYEQYF
>TRBJ1-1|TRBV7-2
CASSLDRPKNTEAFF
>TRBJ2-1|TRBV5-1
CASRLLLAGGLSYNEQFF
>TRBJ1-5|TRBV12-3/TRBV12-4
CASRGQGHNQPQHF
>TRBJ2-5|TRBV6-1
CASSRRGQETQYF
>TRBJ2-7|TRBV3-1
CASSQGSGATYEQYF
>TRBJ2-7|TRBV5-1
CASSRDGAYEQYF
>TRBJ2-1|TRBV7-9
CASSLGRTSGRGGEQFF
>TRBJ2-6|TRBV29-1
CSASAGGSSGANVLTF
>TRBJ2-1|TRBV11-2
CASSLARTAYNEQFF
>TRBJ2-7|TRBV14
CASSPDRVGGEQYF
>TRBJ2-3|TRBV20-1
CSVSHISTDTQYF
>TRBJ2-3|TRBV11-2
CASSLGSSGAGGNTQYF
>TRBJ2-1|TRBV7-8
CASSSWTSSENEQFF
>TRBJ2-3|TRBV12-3/TRBV12-4
CASSPPQPDTQYF
>TRBJ1-3|TRBV4-3
CASSQAWGSGNTIYF
>TRBJ2-7|TRBV6-5
CASSYSISLADTYEQYF
>TRBJ2-7|TRBV20-1
CSARSLAGVSHYEQYF
>TRBJ2-2|TRBV7-6
CASSLERVWTGELFF
>TRBJ2-7|TRBV28
CAIAETATYEQYF
>TRBJ2-6|TRBV7-2
CASSESSGANVLTF
>TRBJ2-1|TRBV11-3
CASSARDRENNEQFF
>TRBJ1-1|TRBV15
CATSRRRVVPRSTEAFF
>TRBJ2-1|TRBV18
CASSPESSYNEQFF
>TRBJ2-5|TRBV15
CATSRATTGGAGTQYF
>TRBJ2-1|TRBV20-1
CSARALAGGHNEQFF
>TRBJ2-1|TRBV29-1
CSVRGGSSYNEQFF
>TRBJ2-5|TRBV11-3
CASSLGTSAGGQETQYF
>TRBJ2-2|TRBV6-2/TRBV6-3
CASSYPIAAANTGELFF
>TRBJ2-1|TRBV3-1
CASSLLGPSSYNEQFF